The rows below give T cell receptor beta chains drawn from one sample of a study of T cell repertoires in cytomegalovirus infection. TCRdb itself ran the reads through MiXCR, one entry per CDR3 protein. This table holds a few hundred thousand distinct CDR3 sequences, about 15% found once. The sequenced sample was CD8+ T cells from PBMCs. These receptor sequences come from a human donor in good health (CMV status not recorded). Some clones in this sample may be carry-over from other donors' samples. The CDR3 runs from the conserved cysteine through the conserved F or W. The order of the fields is D gene, clone size, V gene, J gene, CDR3 DNA, CDR3 protein. A D gene is named only where the DNA matches it firmly. Clone size is given for some rows only: seen once, a few or many times, or a class if the clone is expanded.

D: TRBD2; size: -; V: TRBV29-1; J: TRBJ2-5; DNA: TGCAGCGTTGAAACTAGCGGGGGGGCCTGGCAAGAGACCCAGTACTTC; CDR3: CSVETSGGAWQETQYF
D: -; size: few; V: TRBV4-1; J: TRBJ2-3; DNA: TGCGCCAGCGCTACCGGGACGTCGGAAGATACGCAGTATTTT; CDR3: CASATGTSEDTQYF
D: -; size: -; V: TRBV9; J: TRBJ2-1; DNA: TGTGCCAGCAGCGGCCTCGTACCGTTCTTC; CDR3: CASSGLVPFF
D: -; size: many; V: TRBV20-1; J: TRBJ2-7; DNA: TGCAGTGCTACTAGCTCCTACGAGCAGTACTTC; CDR3: CSATSSYEQYF
D: TRBD1; size: few; V: TRBV28; J: TRBJ1-3; DNA: TGTGCCAGCAGTCCCCCCGCAGGGGGAAATGGAAACACCATATATTTT; CDR3: CASSPPAGGNGNTIYF
D: -; size: few; V: TRBV9; J: TRBJ1-4; DNA: TGTGCCAGCAGCGTAGACCCGGCAGTTACAACTAATGAAAAACTGTTTTTT; CDR3: CASSVDPAVTTNEKLFF
D: TRBD2; size: many; V: TRBV7-2; J: TRBJ2-7; DNA: TGTGCCAGCAGCCGGACTAGCGGGGTAGCCTACGAGCAGTACTTC; CDR3: CASSRTSGVAYEQYF
D: TRBD2; size: few; V: TRBV3-1; J: TRBJ2-5; DNA: TGTGCCAGCAGCCAAGATAGCGGGGCTAAGGAGACCCAGTACTTC; CDR3: CASSQDSGAKETQYF
D: TRBD1; size: many; V: TRBV4-1; J: TRBJ1-1; DNA: TGCGCCAGCAGCCAAGATCGGGACAGCGTGAACACTGAAGCTTTCTTT; CDR3: CASSQDRDSVNTEAFF
D: -; size: -; V: TRBV2; J: TRBJ1-3; DNA: TGTGCCAGCAGTGAAGTATTCCCGGGGGACTCTGGAAACACCATATATTTT; CDR3: CASSEVFPGDSGNTIYF
D: TRBD2; size: few; V: TRBV29-1; J: TRBJ2-7; DNA: TGCAGCGTTGAAGCGTTCCTAGCGGGGGCCTACGAGCAGTACTTC; CDR3: CSVEAFLAGAYEQYF
D: TRBD1; size: many; V: TRBV6-1; J: TRBJ2-7; DNA: TGTGCCAGCAGCGGGACAGGACACTACGAGCAGTACTTC; CDR3: CASSGTGHYEQYF
D: -; size: many; V: TRBV12-5; J: TRBJ2-7; DNA: TGTGCTAGTCAAGAGGGAATAGGCGAGCAGTACTTC; CDR3: CASQEGIGEQYF